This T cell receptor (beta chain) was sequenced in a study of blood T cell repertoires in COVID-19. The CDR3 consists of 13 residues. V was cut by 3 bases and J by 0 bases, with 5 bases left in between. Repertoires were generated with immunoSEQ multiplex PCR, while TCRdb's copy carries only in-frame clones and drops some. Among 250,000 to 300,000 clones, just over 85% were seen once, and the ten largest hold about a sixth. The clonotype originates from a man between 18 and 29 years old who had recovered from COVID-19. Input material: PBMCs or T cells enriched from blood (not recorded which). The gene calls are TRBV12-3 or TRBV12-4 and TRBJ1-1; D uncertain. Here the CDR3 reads CASSLEVNTEAFF. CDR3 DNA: TGTGCCAGCAGTTTGGAGGTGAACACTGAAGCTTTCTTT.